The 23 T cell receptor beta chains below were found in one sample sequenced in a study of post-analysis software for immune sequencing data. Presence of unique molecular identifiers characterized the TCR beta cDNA libraries. TCRdb re-called the PCR reads with MiXCR, one entry per CDR3 protein. The table shows around 770,000 distinct CDR3 sequences, with under 60% occurring only once. Their recognized antigens are unknown. Whole-study findings and limits: Five or six TRBV segments were more frequent in patients than controls; TRBV5-6, TRBV5-1 and TRBV20-1 belonged to this group.

What was sequenced was blood. Receptor source: a girl aged 10 to 17 with multiple sclerosis.

Ten or more counts support this clonotype. V is TRBV7-9 and J is TRBJ2-5; 8 bases align to TRBD2. This CDR3 contains 15 residues. Trimming at V came to 5 bases and at J to 4 bases, leaving 9 bases not matched to a gene. Germline values: CDR1 SEHNR, CDR2 FQNEAQ (reference sequence). CDR3 protein: CASSAPTSVRETQYF. The CDR3, as DNA: TGTGCCAGCAGCGCCCCGACTAGCGTGCGAGAGACCCAGTACTTC.

V gene TRBV27 combines with J gene TRBJ2-7; D remains ambiguous. CDR3 length: 11 residues. The V gene's germline CDR1 is MNHEY and CDR2 SMNVEV (reference sequence). The V end was cut by 8 bases, the J end by 3 bases, with 8 bases between. The CDR3 reads CASEPHYEQYF. CDR3 bases: TGTGCCAGCGAACCGCACTACGAGCAGTACTTC.

V gene TRBV5-5 combines with J gene TRBJ2-5; D possibly corresponds to TRBD2 (6 bases). There are 14 residues in the CDR3. V lost 5 bases and J lost 13, with 24 bases in between. CDR1 and CDR2 from the germline V gene are SGHKS and YYEKEE (reference sequence). The CDR3 sequence: CASSYSSASGLGYF. DNA of the CDR3: TGTGCCAGCAGTTATTCTAGCGCCTCAGGCCTTGGGTACTTC.

The chain is built from TRBV27 and TRBJ2-1; possibly TRBD1 or TRBD2 for D (5 bases each). Germline V lookup: CDR1 MNHEY, CDR2 SMNVEV (reference sequence). The CDR3 spans 12 residues. Trimming stripped 5 bases from V and 8 bases from J, with 10 bases between. The CDR3 reads CASSLGRHEQFF. The DNA of the CDR3 is TGTGCCAGCAGTCTGGGACGACATGAGCAGTTCTTC.

CDR3 DNA: TGTGCCAGCAGCCGGGGCTTAGCGGGAGTCCCAGATACGCAGTATTTT. Protein: CASSRGLAGVPDTQYF. The chain couples TRBV7-8 to TRBJ2-3, with 9 bases fitting TRBD2. Trimming took 5 bases from V and 4 from J; bases not matched to a gene: 10. This CDR3 has 16 amino acids. Germline V CDR1 and CDR2: SGHVS, FQNEAQ.

The CDR3 DNA reads TGTGCCAGCAGTTTAACGGGCCGTAGCTATGGCTACACCTTC. Translating it yields CASSLTGRSYGYTF. This sequence joins TRBV12-3 or TRBV12-4 and TRBJ1-2; D remains unclear. This CDR3 contains 14 residues. Trimming removed 2 bases from V and 4 bases from J, with 11 bases in between.

This chain links TRBV4-2 with TRBJ2-2, with 9 bases aligning to TRBD1. From germline, CDR1 is LGHNA and CDR2 YNFKEQ. This CDR3 contains 16 residues. V lost 5 bases and J lost 4; bases outside the gene matches: 8. As DNA, the CDR3 is TGTGCCAGCAGCGGCCGGGACAGGGTCGTCACCGGGGAGCTGTTTTTT. Protein product: CASSGRDRVVTGELFF.

This clonotype was seen just once. V and J are TRBV20-1 and TRBJ1-1, with D uncertain. The CDR3 is made up of 14 amino acids. The germline V and J ends were trimmed by 2 bases and 0 bases, with 10 bases remaining between them. Looked up from germline, CDR1 is DFQATT and CDR2 is SNEGSKA (reference sequence). The DNA for the CDR3 is TGCAGTGCTAGATCCTTGACACTGAACACTGAAGCTTTCTTT. Translation gives CSARSLTLNTEAFF.

In its sample, this clonotype was seen a few times. The V gene is TRBV7-3, the J gene TRBJ2-3; weak D call: TRBD1 (5 bases). The germline CDR1 and CDR2 sequences are SGHTA and FQGTGA. The CDR3 runs 14 residues. V lost 9 bases to trimming and J lost 2 bases, with 15 bases between them. The CDR3 loop is CASSFRATTDTQYF. The CDR3 nucleotides are TGTGCCAGTTCTTTCAGGGCCACCACAGATACGCAGTATTTT.

For the CDR3, the DNA is TGTGCCAGCAGTTTAAAGGGAGTAGAGGGCTACGAGCAGTACTTC. Translated: CASSLKGVEGYEQYF. The genes are TRBV12-3 or TRBV12-4 and TRBJ2-7; maybe TRBD2 (5 bases). CDR3 size: 15 residues. Between the trimmed V and J ends, which lost 2 bases and 3 bases, there was a span of 14 bases.

J is TRBJ2-5 and V is TRBV7-9; TRBD1 aligns across 7 bases. This CDR3 contains 18 residues. CDR1 and CDR2 (germline): SEHNR, FQNEAQ (reference sequence). J was trimmed by 0 bases and V by 5 bases; bases with no gene match: 15. The DNA of the CDR3 is TGTGCCAGCAGCAGGCCCCGGGAAGGGGACAGCGACCAAGAGACCCAGTACTTC. The encoded protein is CASSRPREGDSDQETQYF.

The chain recombines TRBV29-1 with TRBJ2-1, with TRBD1 matching 10 bases. Losses at the gene ends were 7 bases for V and 2 bases for J; bases not matched to a gene: 5. Germline-derived CDR1 and CDR2 are SQVTM and ANQGSEA. The CDR3 runs to 14 residues. The CDR3 loop is CSGEGQGAYNEQFF. In nucleotides, the CDR3 is TGCAGCGGGGAAGGACAGGGGGCCTACAATGAGCAGTTCTTC.

Ten or more counts support this clonotype. V and J are TRBV4-2 and TRBJ2-1; 15 bases align to TRBD2. There are 18 residues in the CDR3. Losses at the gene ends were 3 bases for V and 5 bases for J; bases not matched to a gene: 8. Per germline, CDR1 LGHNA and CDR2 YNFKEQ. Written as DNA, the CDR3 is TGTGCCAGCAGCCAGAAGCTGGGACTAGCGGGAGGAAACAATGAGCAGTTCTTC. This codes for CASSQKLGLAGGNNEQFF.

V and J are TRBV9 and TRBJ1-1; possible D gene TRBD1, 5 bases. CDR1 is SGDLS and CDR2 is YYNGEE in the germline V gene. The CDR3 loop spans 13 amino acids. Trimming removed 4 bases at V and 3 bases at J, with 10 bases between. CDR3 residues: CASSSQGDTEAFF. The CDR3 nucleotides read TGTGCCAGCAGCTCCCAAGGGGACACTGAAGCTTTCTTT. The entire variable domain, with the rest obtained from reference TRBV9 and TRBJ1-1, is as follows: DSGVTQTPKHLITATGQRVTLRCSPRSGDLSVYWYQQSLDQGLQFLIQYYNGEERAKGNILERFSAQQFPDLHSELNLSSLELGDSALYFCASSSQGDTEAFFGQGTRLTVV.

The chain joins TRBV6-6 to TRBJ1-5, with D possibly being TRBD1 (5 bases). CDR1 MNHNY and CDR2 SVGAGI come from the germline V gene (reference sequence). Trimming took off 5 bases at V and 6 bases at J, with 14 bases between the two ends. This CDR3 region has 14 residues. This CDR3 reads CASSIGVESQPQHF. The CDR3 coding sequence is TGTGCCAGCAGTATAGGGGTCGAAAGTCAGCCCCAGCATTTT.

The chain uses TRBV12-3 or TRBV12-4 and TRBJ2-6; TRBD1 agrees at 9 bases. The CDR3 has 19 amino acids. With 6 bases clipped from V and 3 bases from J, the junction kept 15 bases outside the gene matches. CDR3 nucleotides: TGTGCCAGCAGCCAAAGAAGGGACAGGGCATTGAGTGGGGCCAACGTCCTGACTTTC. It yields the protein CASSQRRDRALSGANVLTF.

CDR3 sequence (DNA): TGTGCCAGCAGCCAAAAAAGCAGGGACGAGACCCAGTACTTC. Protein product: CASSQKSRDETQYF. The rearrangement links TRBV4-2 to TRBJ2-5; perhaps D is TRBD1 or TRBD2 (5 bases each). The CDR3 has 14 amino acids. The germline V gene has CDR1 LGHNA and CDR2 YNFKEQ. Trimming took 2 bases from V and 5 from J, leaving 12 bases between them.

A note on this clonotype: Lacking the conserved final phenylalanine or tryptophan, this CDR3 likely reflects a read error. The V call is TRBV5-1, the J call TRBJ1-6; 7 bases align to TRBD1. This CDR3 is 14 amino acids long. Germline V CDR1 and CDR2: SGHRS, YFSETQ. Trimming at V came to 0 bases and at J to 10 bases, leaving 4 bases not matched to a gene. The CDR3 DNA reads TGCGCCAGCAGCTTGGACAGGGGTTGGTCACCCCTCCACTTG. Translating it yields CASSLDRGWSPLHL.

The rearrangement links TRBV12-5 to TRBJ2-3; 8 positions match TRBD2. Germline trimming cut 0 bases from V and 1 base from J; bases unmatched to any gene: 12. Looked up from germline, CDR1 is LGHNT and CDR2 is FRNRAP. The CDR3 loop spans 19 amino acids. The CDR3 bases are TGTGCTAGTGGTTTGGTATCCCCTAAGCGGGAGCACGGCACAGATACGCAGTATTTT. Encoded protein: CASGLVSPKREHGTDTQYF.

The chain employs TRBV25-1 and TRBJ2-1; 9 bases are shared with TRBD2. The CDR3 has 15 amino acids. J was trimmed by 6 bases and V by 5 bases; bases with no gene match: 8. The germline gives CDR1 MGHDK, CDR2 SYGVNS. CDR3 nucleotide sequence: TGTGCCAGCAGTCAACCGGGACTAGCAGGCAATGAGCAGTTCTTC. Translated, it gives CASSQPGLAGNEQFF.

This clonotype was picked up a small number of times. One base away lies a much larger clone, so this may be a sequencing read error. This rearrangement joins TRBV6-4 to TRBJ2-5; 9 nucleotides agree with TRBD2. Germline trimming cut 5 bases from V and 11 bases from J; bases unmatched to any gene: 12. The CDR3 sequence is 14 residues long. Germline CDR1 is MRHNA and CDR2 is SNTAGT. The CDR3 spells CASSPSGEFNEQYF. Written as DNA, the CDR3 is TGTGCCAGCAGTCCTAGCGGGGAATTCAATGAGCAGTACTTC.

The chain carries TRBV29-1 and TRBJ1-5, with D unclear. The CDR3 consists of 12 residues. V was shortened by 4 bases and J by 5 bases, with 9 bases between the two germline ends. Germline V gene sequence: CDR1 SQVTM, CDR2 ANQGSEA. This CDR3 reads CSVGNLDQPQHF. The DNA of the CDR3 is TGCAGCGTTGGAAACCTCGATCAGCCCCAGCATTTT.

A few counts support this clonotype. The CDR3 DNA reads as TGCAGCGTTGAAGGGGTACCCTACAATGAGCAGTTCTTC. Amino acid sequence: CSVEGVPYNEQFF. The V call is TRBV29-1, the J call TRBJ2-1, with unresolved D. Germline CDR1 SQVTM, CDR2 ANQGSEA. Trimming shortened V by 1 base and J by 2 bases, and 6 bases separated the two germline ends. This CDR3 has 13 residues.